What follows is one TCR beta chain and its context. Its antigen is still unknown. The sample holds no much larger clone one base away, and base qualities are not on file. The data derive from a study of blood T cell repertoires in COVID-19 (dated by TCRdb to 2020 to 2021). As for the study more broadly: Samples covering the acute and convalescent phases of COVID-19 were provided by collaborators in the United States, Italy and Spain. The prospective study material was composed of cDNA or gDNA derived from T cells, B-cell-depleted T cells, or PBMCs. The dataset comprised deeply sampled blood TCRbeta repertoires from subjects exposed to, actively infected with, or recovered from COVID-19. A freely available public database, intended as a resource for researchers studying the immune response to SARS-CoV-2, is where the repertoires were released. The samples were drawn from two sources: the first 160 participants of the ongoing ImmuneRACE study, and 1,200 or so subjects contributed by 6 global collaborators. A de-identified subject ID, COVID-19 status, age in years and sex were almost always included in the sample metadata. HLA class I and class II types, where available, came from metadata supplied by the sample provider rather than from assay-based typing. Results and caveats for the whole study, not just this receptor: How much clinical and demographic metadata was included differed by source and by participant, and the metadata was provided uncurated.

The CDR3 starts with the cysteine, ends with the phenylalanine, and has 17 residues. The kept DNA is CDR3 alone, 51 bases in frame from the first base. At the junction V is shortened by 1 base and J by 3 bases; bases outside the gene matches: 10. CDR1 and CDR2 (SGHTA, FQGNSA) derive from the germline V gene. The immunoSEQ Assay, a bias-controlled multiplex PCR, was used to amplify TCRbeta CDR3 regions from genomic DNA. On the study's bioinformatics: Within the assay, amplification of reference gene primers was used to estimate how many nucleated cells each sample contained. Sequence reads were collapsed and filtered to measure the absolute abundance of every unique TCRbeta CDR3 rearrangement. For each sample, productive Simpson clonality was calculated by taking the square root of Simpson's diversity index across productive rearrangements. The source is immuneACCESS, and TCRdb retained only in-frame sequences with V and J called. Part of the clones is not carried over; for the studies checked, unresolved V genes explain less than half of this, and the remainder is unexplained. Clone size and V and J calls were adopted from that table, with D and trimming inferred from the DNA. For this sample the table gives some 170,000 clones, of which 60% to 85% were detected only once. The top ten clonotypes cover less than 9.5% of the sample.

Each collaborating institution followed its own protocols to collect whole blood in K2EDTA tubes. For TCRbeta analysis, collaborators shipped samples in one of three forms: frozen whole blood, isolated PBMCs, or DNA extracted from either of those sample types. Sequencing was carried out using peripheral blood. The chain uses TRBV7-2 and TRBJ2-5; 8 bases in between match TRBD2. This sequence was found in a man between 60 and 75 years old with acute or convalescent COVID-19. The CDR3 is CASSLVRNQRGKETQYF. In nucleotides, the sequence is TGTGCCAGCAGCTTAGTAAGGAACCAGCGGGGGAAAGAGACCCAGTACTTC.